Listed below are T cell receptor beta chains from one sample, sequenced in a study of B cell selection in AIRE deficiency. TCRdb keeps only in-frame clones here, not all; method: immunoSEQ multiplex PCR. This table holds roughly 18,000 clones, just over 90% found once. Specimen: CD4+CD25+ Tregs sorted from PBMCs. The origin of the receptors is a human donor in good health. CDR3s include the opening cysteine and the closing phenylalanine or tryptophan.

V	J	CDR3
TRBV7-9	TRBJ2-7	CASSPLKGGGGEQYF
TRBV19	TRBJ1-2	CASGQGFGYGYTF
TRBV19	TRBJ2-1	CASRKQGSYEQFF
TRBV21-1	TRBJ1-3	CASNSRDSGNTIYF
TRBV15	TRBJ2-7	CATSNRQGAGEQYF
TRBV18	TRBJ2-3	CASSPDRASRWAFTDTQYF
TRBV28	TRBJ2-7	CASRRGTGSYEQYF
TRBV28	TRBJ2-3	CASVSDTQYF
TRBV5-1	TRBJ2-7	CASGAGASGTYEQYF
TRBV27	TRBJ2-5	CASSLYRLAGAGETQYF
TRBV6-5	TRBJ2-6	CASSPTWKEANVLTF
TRBV7-6	TRBJ2-1	CASSLGQYNEQFF
TRBV6-1	TRBJ1-1	CASSNTGGLTEAFF
TRBV10-2	TRBJ2-1	CASSESIGEQFF
TRBV18	TRBJ2-6	CASSPRVSGANVLTF
TRBV5-8	TRBJ2-3	CASSLVQFAGEADTQYF
TRBV6-4	TRBJ2-1	CASSDTTSGRGNEQFF
TRBV2	TRBJ1-6	CASRDMKTRGPGDSPLHF
TRBV9	TRBJ2-5	CASSVLAGVQETQYF
TRBV5-6	TRBJ1-1	CASSLPYRGGDTEAFF
TRBV5-1	TRBJ2-5	CASCDSFFQETQYF
TRBV5-1	TRBJ1-2	CASSFGTSYGYTF
TRBV6-4	TRBJ2-6	CASSPGGAGANVLTF
TRBV6-6	TRBJ1-4	CASTRPREKLFF
TRBV7-9	TRBJ2-3	CASSLGVTPRSTDTQYF
TRBV28	TRBJ1-2	CATTAAPIGYTF
TRBV9	TRBJ2-6	CASTPGLSRAGANVLTF
TRBV5-6	TRBJ1-2	CASSLVGQGYGYTF
TRBV18	TRBJ1-2	CASSKQASLNYGYTF
TRBV6-5	TRBJ2-1	CASSSSGGFYNEQFF
TRBV6-9	TRBJ2-6	CASSHHVQSRANVLTF
TRBV28	TRBJ1-2	CASRRTAADGYTF
TRBV28	TRBJ1-3	CASSLGGQGGNTIYF
TRBV28	TRBJ1-1	CASRSGGTEAFF
TRBV5-1	TRBJ2-7	CASSLAEASYEQYF
TRBV7-3	TRBJ2-2	CASKSAGAGPGELFF
TRBV28	TRBJ1-3	CASSYGHTIYF
TRBV18	TRBJ2-4	CASSQLTSGSSGNIQYF
TRBV20-1	TRBJ1-4	CSAEQGEKLFF
TRBV5-4	TRBJ1-2	CASSPPWGAPNYGYTF